These 10 T cell receptor beta chains came from one sample sequenced in a study of cytomegalovirus exposure and HLA in healthy donors. Vbeta (60) and Jbeta (13) primers were used in the PCR. Repertoires were generated with immunoSEQ multiplex PCR, while TCRdb's copy carries only in-frame clones and drops some. The sample shows roughly 80,000 clones, around two thirds of them seen only once. Input material: PBMCs. The receptors were gathered from a woman aged 45 to 65 in good health and CMV-seropositive.

The V gene is TRBV11-3, the J gene TRBJ2-1; 8 bases match TRBD1. CDR1 is SGHNT and CDR2 is YENEEA in the germline V gene. V dropped 3 bases and J dropped 7; count of bases not matched to a gene: 8. There are 15 residues in the CDR3. CDR3 residues: CASSFQGALGNEQFF. CDR3 sequence (DNA): TGTGCCAGCAGCTTCCAGGGGGCGCTGGGGAATGAGCAGTTCTTC.

This clone came up a few times. V is TRBV7-2 and J is TRBJ1-2, with TRBD1 matching 9 bases. J was trimmed by 4 bases and V by 2 bases; bases with no gene match: 8. The germline V gene has CDR1 SGHTA and CDR2 FQGNSA. The CDR3 covers 16 residues. CDR3 bases: TGTGCCAGCAGCTTAAGCTCGGACAGGGGATCCTATGGCTACACCTTC. Translating it yields CASSLSSDRGSYGYTF.

Worth noting for this clone: Other DNA sequences in the same sample also yield this CDR3. This sequence joins TRBV6-1 and TRBJ1-4, with 7 bases that match TRBD1. CDR1 is MNHNS, CDR2 SASEGT, per germline. This CDR3 has 11 amino acids. The CDR3 loop reads CATGQARQLFF. CDR3 nucleotide sequence: TGTGCTACAGGACAGGCCAGGCAACTGTTTTTT.

The rearrangement uses TRBV28 and TRBJ2-2; 10 nucleotides line up with TRBD2. With 10 bases clipped from V and 5 bases from J, the junction kept 10 bases outside the gene matches. From germline, CDR1 is MDHEN and CDR2 SYDVKM. This CDR3 spans 15 amino acids. CDR3 sequence (DNA): TGTGCCACAAGCGGGGGGGCGTTGGAAACCGGGGAGCTGTTTTTT. Translated, it gives CATSGGALETGELFF. The full variable domain, in which reference TRBV28 and TRBJ2-2 provide the parts outside the CDR3, is DVKVTQSSRYLVKRTGEKVFLECVQDMDHENMFWYRQDPGLGLRLIYFSYDVKMKEKGDIPEGYSVSREKKERFSLILESASTNQTSMYLCATSGGALETGELFFGEGSRLTVL.

V gene TRBV6-1 combines with J gene TRBJ1-1, with 7 bases identical to TRBD1. V was clipped by 1 base and J by 3 bases; unmatched bases: 8. In germline, CDR1 is MNHNS, CDR2 SASEGT. This CDR3 has 16 amino acids. CDR3 in amino acids: CASSEGMAGGYTEAFF. DNA of the CDR3: TGTGCCAGCAGTGAAGGAATGGCAGGGGGTTACACTGAAGCTTTCTTT.

The chain carries TRBV6-4 and TRBJ2-7, with D uncertain. CDR1 is MRHNA, CDR2 SNTAGT, per germline. Trimming left V 4 bases short and J 0 bases short, with 13 bases between. This CDR3 has 15 residues. In nucleotides, the CDR3 is TGTGCCAGCAGTGCCCAGGCTATGTTCTCCTACGAGCAGTACTTC. Protein: CASSAQAMFSYEQYF.

This clone was detected once. The chain employs TRBV2 and TRBJ2-5, with TRBD1 identical over 10 bases. The length of the CDR3 is 15 residues. The ends lost 2 bases at V and 13 bases at J; junction bases unmatched: 13. Germline CDR1 and CDR2: SNHLY and FYNNEI. The CDR3: CASSEIGQGGVWLYF. CDR3 nucleotides: TGTGCCAGCAGTGAAATCGGACAGGGGGGGGTATGGCTGTACTTC.

V is TRBV18 and J is TRBJ2-1; D ambiguous. Germline CDR1 is KGHSH and CDR2 is LQKENI. Trimming stripped 5 bases from V and 6 bases from J, with 8 bases between. This CDR3 spans 12 amino acids. The CDR3 nucleotides read TGTGCCAGCTCATCAGTAGCCAATGAGCAGTTCTTC. Translation gives CASSSVANEQFF.

This chain joins TRBV5-1 and TRBJ1-1; 8 bases match TRBD1. Germline lookup yields CDR1 SGHRS and CDR2 YFSETQ. This CDR3 has 15 residues. V was pared by 4 bases and J by 1 base, with 6 bases of the junction left unmatched. This CDR3 is CASSPRQGSNTEAFF. As DNA, the CDR3 is TGCGCCAGCAGCCCACGACAGGGGTCGAACACTGAAGCTTTCTTT.

The chain has TRBV19 and TRBJ2-5; no clear D. Germline loops: CDR1 LNHDA, CDR2 SQIVND (reference sequence). Trimming pared 2 bases from V and 1 base from J, leaving 8 bases between. The CDR3 totals 14 residues. This CDR3 reads CASSIIVSQETQYF. CDR3 DNA sequence: TGTGCCAGTAGTATAATTGTCAGCCAAGAGACCCAGTACTTC.